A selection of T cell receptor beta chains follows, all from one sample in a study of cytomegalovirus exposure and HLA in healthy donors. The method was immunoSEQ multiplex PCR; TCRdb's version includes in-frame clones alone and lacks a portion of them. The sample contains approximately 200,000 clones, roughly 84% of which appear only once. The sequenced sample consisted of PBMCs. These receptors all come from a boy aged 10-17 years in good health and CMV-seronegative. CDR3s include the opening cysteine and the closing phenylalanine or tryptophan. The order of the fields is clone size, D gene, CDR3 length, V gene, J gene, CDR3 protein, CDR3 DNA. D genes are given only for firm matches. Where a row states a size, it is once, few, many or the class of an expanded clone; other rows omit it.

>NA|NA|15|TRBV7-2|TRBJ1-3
CASSYRDPSGNTIYF
TGTGCCAGCAGCTACAGGGATCCCTCTGGAAACACCATATATTTT
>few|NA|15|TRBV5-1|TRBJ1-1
CASSLFGPVNTEAFF
TGCGCCAGCAGCTTGTTTGGTCCGGTGAACACTGAAGCTTTCTTT
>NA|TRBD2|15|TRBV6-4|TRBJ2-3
CASRWTSQSTDTQYF
TGTGCCAGCAGATGGACTAGTCAAAGCACAGATACGCAGTATTTT
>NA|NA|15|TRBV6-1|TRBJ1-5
CASSEAGRGNQPQHF
TGTGCCAGCAGTGAAGCAGGGAGGGGCAATCAGCCCCAGCATTTT
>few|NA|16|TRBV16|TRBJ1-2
CASSQFTRDTYYGYTF
TGTGCCAGCAGCCAATTCACCCGGGACACCTACTATGGCTACACCTTC
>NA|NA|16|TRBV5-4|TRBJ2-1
CASSTVGGRGTNEQFF
TGTGCCAGCAGCACCGTAGGCGGGCGAGGCACCAATGAGCAGTTCTTC
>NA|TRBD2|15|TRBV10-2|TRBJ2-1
CASRSTGGTYNEQFF
TGCGCCAGCAGGAGTACGGGGGGGACCTACAATGAGCAGTTCTTC
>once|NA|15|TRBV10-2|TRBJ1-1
CASSDGPGLNTEAFF
TGCGCCAGCAGTGACGGGCCAGGGTTGAACACTGAAGCTTTCTTT
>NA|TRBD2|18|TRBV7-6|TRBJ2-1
CASSLRSSGSRADNEQFF
TGTGCCAGCAGCTTGCGGTCTAGCGGGAGTCGGGCTGACAATGAGCAGTTCTTC
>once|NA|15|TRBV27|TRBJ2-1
CASSTPTKRSNEQFF
TGTGCCAGCAGTACCCCTACCAAAAGGAGCAATGAGCAGTTCTTC
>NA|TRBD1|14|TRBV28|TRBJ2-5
CASSQQGAGETQYF
TGTGCCAGCAGCCAACAGGGGGCGGGAGAGACCCAGTACTTC
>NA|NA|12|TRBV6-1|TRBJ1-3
CASTPGGNTIYF
TGTGCCAGCACCCCAGGGGGAAACACCATATATTTT
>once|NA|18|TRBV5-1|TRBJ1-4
CASSFGVAKRATNEKLFF
TGCGCCAGCAGCTTTGGGGTTGCGAAGAGGGCAACTAATGAAAAACTGTTTTTT
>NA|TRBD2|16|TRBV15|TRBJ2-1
CATSRDGSGSSHQQFF
TGTGCCACCAGCAGAGATGGTAGCGGGAGCTCCCACCAGCAGTTCTTC
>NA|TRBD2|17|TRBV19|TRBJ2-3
CASSTPLTSGRSTTQYF
TGTGCCAGTAGTACCCCCCTGACTAGCGGGAGATCAACAACGCAGTATTTT
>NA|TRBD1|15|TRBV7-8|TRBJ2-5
CASSPTTGLLETQYF
TGTGCCAGCAGCCCTACGACAGGGCTGTTGGAGACCCAGTACTTC
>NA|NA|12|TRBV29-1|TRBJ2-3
CSVHYRTDTQYF
TGCAGCGTTCACTATCGAACAGATACGCAGTATTTT
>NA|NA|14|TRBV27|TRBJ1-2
CASSFPQGLYGYTF
TGTGCCAGCAGTTTCCCGCAGGGACTCTATGGCTACACCTTC
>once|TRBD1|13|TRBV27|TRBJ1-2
CASGWKGGGGYTF
TGTGCCAGCGGGTGGAAAGGGGGCGGTGGCTACACCTTC
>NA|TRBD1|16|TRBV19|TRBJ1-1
CASSDRATRLNTEAFF
TGTGCCAGTAGCGACAGGGCCACGCGGTTGAACACTGAAGCTTTCTTT
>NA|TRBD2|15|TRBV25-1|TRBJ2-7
CASSDQETSDNEQYF
TGTGCCAGCAGTGATCAGGAGACTAGCGACAACGAGCAGTACTTC
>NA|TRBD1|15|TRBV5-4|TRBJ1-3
CASSVGQVSGNTIYF
TGTGCCAGCAGCGTAGGACAGGTCTCTGGAAACACCATATATTTT
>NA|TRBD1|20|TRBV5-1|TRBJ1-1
CASSLDQTRDRGARNTEAFF
TGCGCCAGCAGCTTGGACCAAACGCGCGACAGGGGGGCAAGGAACACTGAAGCTTTCTTT
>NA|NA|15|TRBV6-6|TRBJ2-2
CASRDRGKYTGELFF
TGTGCCAGCAGAGACCGGGGAAAGTACACCGGGGAGCTGTTTTTT
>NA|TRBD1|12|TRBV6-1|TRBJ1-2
CASSEGGQLSTF
TGTGCCAGCAGTGAGGGGGGACAGCTTTCCACCTTC
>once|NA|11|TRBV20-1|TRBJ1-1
CSASMSVDAFF
TGCAGTGCTAGTATGTCAGTCGATGCTTTCTTT
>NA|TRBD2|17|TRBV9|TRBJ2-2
CASSVNLAVGNTGELFF
TGTGCCAGCAGCGTAAACCTAGCGGTGGGGAACACCGGGGAGCTGTTTTTT
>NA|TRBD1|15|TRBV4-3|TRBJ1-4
CASSRTGQGNEKLFF
TGCGCCAGCAGCCGAACCGGACAGGGCAATGAAAAACTGTTTTTT
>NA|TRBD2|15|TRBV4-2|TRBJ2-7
CASSMNAGEDYEQYF
TGTGCCAGCAGCATGAACGCGGGAGAGGACTACGAGCAGTACTTC
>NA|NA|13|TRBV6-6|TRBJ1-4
CASRAGAGEKLFF
TGTGCCAGCAGAGCAGGGGCCGGTGAAAAACTGTTTTTT
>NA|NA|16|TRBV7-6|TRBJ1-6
CASSINRGLDNSPLHF
TGTGCCAGCAGCATAAATAGGGGGTTGGATAATTCACCCCTCCACTTT
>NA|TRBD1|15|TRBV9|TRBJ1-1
CASSALGQLNTEAFF
TGTGCCAGCAGCGCACTGGGACAGCTGAACACTGAAGCTTTCTTT
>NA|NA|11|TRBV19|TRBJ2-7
CASSTGREQYF
TGTGCCAGTAGTACAGGGCGCGAGCAGTACTTC
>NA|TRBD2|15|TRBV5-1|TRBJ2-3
CASSSAAGATDTQYF
TGCGCCAGCAGCTCGGCTGCGGGAGCCACAGATACGCAGTATTTT
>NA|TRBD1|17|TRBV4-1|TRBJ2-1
CASSHFASETGLYKQFF
TGCGCCAGCAGCCACTTTGCGAGTGAGACAGGGCTATACAAGCAGTTCTTC
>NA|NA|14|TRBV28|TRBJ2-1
CASSLAGLYNEQFF
TGTGCCAGCAGTTTAGCGGGGCTTTACAATGAGCAGTTCTTC
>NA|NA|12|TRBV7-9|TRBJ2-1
CASWGLADEQFF
TGTGCCAGCTGGGGGCTAGCGGATGAGCAGTTCTTC
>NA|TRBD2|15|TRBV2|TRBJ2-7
CASRATSGTSYEQYF
TGTGCCAGCAGGGCTACTAGCGGGACATCCTACGAGCAGTACTTC
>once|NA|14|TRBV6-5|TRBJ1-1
CASIPDRGHTEAFF
TGTGCCAGCATTCCCGACAGAGGTCACACTGAAGCTTTCTTT
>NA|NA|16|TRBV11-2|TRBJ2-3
CASSKGQTLSTDTQYF
TGTGCCAGCAGCAAAGGACAAACCCTAAGCACAGATACGCAGTATTTT
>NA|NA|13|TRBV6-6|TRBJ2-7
CASSARESGEQYF
TGTGCCAGCAGTGCACGGGAGTCGGGGGAGCAGTACTTC